This paragraph reports one T cell receptor beta chain. This clonotype was seen a few times. Its antigen is still unknown. One base away there is no much larger clone; base qualities are not given. These data are taken from a study of post-analysis software for immune sequencing data (dated by TCRdb to between 2014 and 2017). With regard to the full study: The recorded disease courses included relapsing-remitting, secondary progressive and progressive-relapsing multiple sclerosis, and some patients had no subtype annotation. The patient repertoires were compared against fewer than twelve previously published healthy control repertoires obtained from donors aged roughly 6 to 25 years. A subset of samples was prepared in parallel using single-end sample barcoding, then pooled and co-amplified after Illumina adapter ligation. Overall study outcomes, separate from this receptor: Patients showed significantly higher frequencies than controls for five TRBV segments, among them TRBV5-6, TRBV5-1 and TRBV20-1. Direct clustering with F measure showed strong co-clustering of samples prepared in the same batch, prompting a batch-effect correction. The control group was slightly older than the multiple sclerosis patient group. Compared with controls, multiple sclerosis patients had significantly lower normalized Chao1 diversity, a finding suggesting substantial peripheral T-cell clonal expansion.

TCR beta repertoires were profiled from peripheral blood of 13 young patients with multiple sclerosis to demonstrate the VDJtools post-analysis software. The multiple sclerosis patients were children and adolescents ranging in age from roughly 6 to 15 years. The V end loses 1 base and the J end loses 6 bases, and a stretch of 13 bases separates them. CDR1 and CDR2 are drawn from the germline V gene: SGHTA, FQGTGA. The CDR3 runs 15 amino acids, cysteine and phenylalanine included. Of all the DNA, just the CDR3 is kept, 45 bases in frame from base 1. Library preparation was by PCR. Sequenced using an Illumina HiSeq 2500. Unique molecular identifiers were incorporated into TCR beta cDNA libraries to reduce PCR and sequencing biases. Approximately 500,000 cDNA molecules were obtained per 1 to 10 million input T cells, so each molecule approximated one T cell. The same protocol used for the earlier healthy control dataset was applied to prepare and sequence the patient libraries. Within a given batch, samples were prepared together, multiplexed and sequenced on the same HiSeq lane. The authors processed their data as follows. MIGEC handled the raw barcoded reads, throwing out single-read molecular identifier groups before consensus assembly and CDR3 extraction. Clonotype tables were post-analysed with VDJtools, normalizing diversity by down-sampling all datasets to the smallest sample size. In repertoire overlap clustering, CDR3 amino acid sequences, but not nucleotide sequences, were matched to correct batch-related cross-sample contamination. TCRdb handled the public reads itself, with Q25 trimming in fastp and clone calling in MiXCR, and kept productive beta chains. Entries are consolidated by CDR3 protein sequence, retaining the most common genes and DNA. Clone size and V and J calls follow TCRdb, not the original study. The table for this sample lists about 460,000 distinct CDR3 sequences; approximately 45% of them were counted only once. 9% to 13% of the sample comes from the top ten.

This TCR was sampled from a girl between 10 and 17 years old with multiple sclerosis. This sequence uses TRBV7-3 and TRBJ2-1; TRBD1 is possibly the D segment (5 matching bases). Material: blood. CDR3 protein: CASSLSPTRGNEQFF. The nucleotides are TGTGCCAGCAGCTTAAGTCCGACAAGGGGCAATGAGCAGTTCTTC.